This entry is about one TCR beta chain. The antigen is not known. This sample stems from a study of T-cell memory formation after mild COVID-19. Study at large: The TCR clusters were mostly specific to one donor. The study, taken as a whole, reports: There was a balanced CD4/CD8 profile in clones contracting day 15 to 85, and later expanders leaned CD4+. CD8+ contracting clones occupied EMRA, while CD4+ ones occupied mainly CM and EM.

Germline CDR1 KGHSH, CDR2 LQKENI. This CDR3 has 13 residues. V shed 2 bases and J shed 4 bases, with 3 bases lying between them. The TCR alpha and TCR beta cDNA libraries, bearing sample barcodes and UMIs, were generated by 5'RACE using constant-segment primers. From the 5' RACE reads, TCRdb called clonotypes with MiXCR, one entry per CDR3 protein. The sample carries fewer than 350,000 distinct CDR3 sequences, approximately 8% recorded once. The sequence was collected from a man younger than 35 who had mild COVID-19 (a few samples of this study predate the infection). Cell type and time point are not known. Sequenced sample: PBMCs or a T cell subset sorted from them (not recorded which). V gene TRBV18 combines with J gene TRBJ2-6; D gene ambiguous. The CDR3 DNA reads TGTGCCAGCTCACCAACCGGGGCCAACGTCCTGACTTTC. Amino acids: CASSPTGANVLTF.